Given below is one TCR beta chain in context. Libraries were prepared by immunoSEQ multiplex PCR; TCRdb keeps only in-frame clonotypes and omits some of them. The sample carries 130,000 to 150,000 clones, around 90% recorded once. This sample is part of a study of control samples from healthy donors and cancer patients. CDR3 length: 13 amino acids. V lost 5 bases and J 2 bases, leaving 6 bases between the germline ends. The origin of this receptor is a man aged 25-45 years in good health. Sequencing was performed on blood. This rearrangement joins TRBV12-3 or TRBV12-4 to TRBJ2-2; unclear D gene. The CDR3 loop reads CASSVINTGELFF. For the CDR3, the DNA is TGTGCCAGCAGTGTAATTAACACCGGGGAGCTGTTTTTT.